Included here is one T cell receptor (beta chain) sequence, with context. What it recognizes is unknown. The data were taken from a study of T cell responses to AZD1222 COVID-19 vaccine. This table comes from immunoSEQ multiplex PCR, and its TCRdb copy is limited to in-frame clones, with some not included. The repertoire holds about 150,000 clones, roughly 94% seen once, with roughly 1.2% in the top ten. The study, taken as a whole, reports: Possibly, clonal diversity was underestimated; donors were largely white British and included more females. Seropositive at baseline were only six AZD1222 recipients.

Deletions cut 4 bases from V and 1 base from J, with 17 bases between. Germline V lookup: CDR1 SGHAT, CDR2 FQNNGV. This CDR3 is 17 amino acids long. This clonotype originated in an adult in good health. The J gene is TRBJ1-5, the V gene TRBV11-2; D unclear. This sample comprised peripheral blood, obtained on day 0 of AZD1222 vaccination. The CDR3 spells CASSYNSDGYSNQPQHF. The CDR3 nucleotides read TGTGCCAGCAGCTATAACTCAGATGGGTACAGCAATCAGCCCCAGCATTTT.